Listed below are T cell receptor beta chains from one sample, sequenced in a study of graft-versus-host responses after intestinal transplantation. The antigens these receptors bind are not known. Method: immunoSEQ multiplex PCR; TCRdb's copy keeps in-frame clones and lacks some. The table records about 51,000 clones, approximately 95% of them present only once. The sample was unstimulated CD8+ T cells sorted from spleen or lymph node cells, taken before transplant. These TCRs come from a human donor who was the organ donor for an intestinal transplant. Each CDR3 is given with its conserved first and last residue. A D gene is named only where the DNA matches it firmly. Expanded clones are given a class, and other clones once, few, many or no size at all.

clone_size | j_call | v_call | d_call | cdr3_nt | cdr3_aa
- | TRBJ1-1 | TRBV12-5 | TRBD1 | TGTGCTAGTGTTGCCGGGACAGGGGGCGGTGAAGCTTTCTTT | CASVAGTGGGEAFF
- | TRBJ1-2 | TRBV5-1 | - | TGCGCCAGCAGCTTGGATACAGGGAGGGATGGCTACACCTTC | CASSLDTGRDGYTF
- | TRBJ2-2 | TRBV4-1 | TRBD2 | TGCGCCAGCAGCTCCGGGACTAGCGGGCGGAAGGCCACCGGGGAGCTGTTTTTT | CASSSGTSGRKATGELFF
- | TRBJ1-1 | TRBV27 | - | TGTGCCAGCAGTTTAGGGGCTGAAGCTTTCTTT | CASSLGAEAFF
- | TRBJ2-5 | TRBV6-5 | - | TGTGCCAGCAGTTACTCCGGGGGCCGGGAGACCCAGTACTTC | CASSYSGGRETQYF
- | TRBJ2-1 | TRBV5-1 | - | TGCGCCAGCAGCTTGGGGTGGCCCTACAATGAGCAGTTCTTC | CASSLGWPYNEQFF
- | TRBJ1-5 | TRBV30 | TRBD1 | TGTGCCTGGAGTTCCGGGACAGCTCCTCTCCAGCATTTT | CAWSSGTAPLQHF
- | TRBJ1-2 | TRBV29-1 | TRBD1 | TGCAGCGTTGCCACTATCCCTGGCACAGGGGACGATCCCAACTATGGCTACACCTTC | CSVATIPGTGDDPNYGYTF
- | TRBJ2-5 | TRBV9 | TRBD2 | TGTGCCAGCAGCGCGTCCCGGGGAGGGGCCCAGTACTTC | CASSASRGGAQYF
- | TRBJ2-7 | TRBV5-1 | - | TGCGCCAGCCATGCCGGGGTAGATGTCGAGCAGTACTTC | CASHAGVDVEQYF
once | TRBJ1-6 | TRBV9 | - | TGTGCCAGCAGCGGGGCGGGGTCACCCCTCCACTTT | CASSGAGSPLHF
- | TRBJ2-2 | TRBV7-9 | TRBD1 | TGTGCCAGCAGCTGGGGGACAGGGGACACCGGGGAGCTGTTTTTT | CASSWGTGDTGELFF
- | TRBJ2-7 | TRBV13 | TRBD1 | TGTGCCAGCAGCTTGAGTTTGGGACAGTGGGACGAGCAGTACTTC | CASSLSLGQWDEQYF
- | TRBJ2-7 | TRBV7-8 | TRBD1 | TGTGCCAGCAGCTTCGTGTCACAGGGGGCCCTAGTATGGGAGCAGTACTTC | CASSFVSQGALVWEQYF
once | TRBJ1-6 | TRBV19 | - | TGTGCCAGTACAGGGACGGGAGAGAGCTCCTATAATTCACCCCTCCACTTT | CASTGTGESSYNSPLHF
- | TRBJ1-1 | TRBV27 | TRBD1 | TGTGCCAGCAGTTCCCGGGGACAGAACTCCCATGAAGCTTTCTTT | CASSSRGQNSHEAFF
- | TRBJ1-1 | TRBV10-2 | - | TGCGCCAGCAGTGCAGGGAATACTGAAGCTTTCTTT | CASSAGNTEAFF
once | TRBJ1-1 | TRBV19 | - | TGTGCCAGTACCCCCATAGGGGGAACGACGGTGAACACTGAAGCTTTCTTT | CASTPIGGTTVNTEAFF
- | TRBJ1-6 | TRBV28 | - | TGTGCCAGCACACTCGGGGGGCATTCACCCCTCCACTTT | CASTLGGHSPLHF
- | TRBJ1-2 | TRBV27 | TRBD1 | TGTGCCACCAAAGACAGGGGCTATGGCTACACCTTC | CATKDRGYGYTF
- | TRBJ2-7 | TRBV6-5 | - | TGTGCCAGCAGTTACTCGATTGGACACCGCTCCTACGAGCAGTACTTC | CASSYSIGHRSYEQYF
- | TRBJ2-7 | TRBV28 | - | TGTGCCAGCAGCCCAAGGGACGGAGCCTTCCACGAGCAGTACTTC | CASSPRDGAFHEQYF
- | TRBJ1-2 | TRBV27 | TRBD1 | TGTGCCAGCAGTCTGGGGAGGACAGGGAGTGGCTACACCTTC | CASSLGRTGSGYTF
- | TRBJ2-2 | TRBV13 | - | TGTGCCAGCAGCTATCGGCTCACGTCCGGGGAGCTGTTTTTT | CASSYRLTSGELFF
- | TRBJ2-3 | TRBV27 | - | TGTGCCAGCAGTTTCACCACACCACGGGACACGCAGTATTTT | CASSFTTPRDTQYF
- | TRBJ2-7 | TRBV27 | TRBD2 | TGTGCCAGCAGTTTAACTAGCGGGGACCGCTCCTACGAGCAGTACTTC | CASSLTSGDRSYEQYF
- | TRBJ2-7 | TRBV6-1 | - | TGTGCCACAACAGAGGGAAAGGATCTCAAGTACGAGCAGTACTTC | CATTEGKDLKYEQYF
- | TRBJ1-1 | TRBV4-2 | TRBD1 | TGTGCCAGCAGCGGCCGGGACAGGGTTAACACTGAAGCTTTCTTT | CASSGRDRVNTEAFF
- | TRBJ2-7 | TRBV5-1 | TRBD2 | TGCGCCAGCAGCTTGGATGGAGCGGGGGGGAACGAGCAGTACTTC | CASSLDGAGGNEQYF
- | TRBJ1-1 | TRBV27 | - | TGTGCCAGCAGTTTGGTCTTCGGGGCGAAAAAAGAAGCTTTCTTT | CASSLVFGAKKEAFF
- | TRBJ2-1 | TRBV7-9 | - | TGTGCCAGCAGCTTTAGTCTCTACAATGAGCAGTTCTTC | CASSFSLYNEQFF
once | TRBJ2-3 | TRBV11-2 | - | TGTGCCAGCAGCCAAGCCGGAGGACACTACACAGATACGCAGTATTTT | CASSQAGGHYTDTQYF
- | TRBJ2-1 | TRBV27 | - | TGTGCCAGCAGTCCCCGAGTCGACAGGGAGGTATGGAATGAGCAGTTCTTC | CASSPRVDREVWNEQFF
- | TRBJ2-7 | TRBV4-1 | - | TGCGCCAGCAGCCAAGTTCTAGCCTACGAGCAGTACTTC | CASSQVLAYEQYF
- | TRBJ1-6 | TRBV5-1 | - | TGCGCCAGCAGCTTGACCGGGGGCTTCAATTCACCCCTCCACTTT | CASSLTGGFNSPLHF
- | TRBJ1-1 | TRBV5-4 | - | TGTGCCAGCAGCTTGGTTTCAGGTGAAGCTTTCTTT | CASSLVSGEAFF
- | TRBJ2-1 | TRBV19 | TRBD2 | TGTGCCAGTACCCCGGGACTAGCGGGGCCTGAGCAGTTCTTC | CASTPGLAGPEQFF
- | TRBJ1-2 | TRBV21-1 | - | TGTGCCAGCAGATTAGGGTCGATAAGCCTCTATGGCTACACCTTC | CASRLGSISLYGYTF
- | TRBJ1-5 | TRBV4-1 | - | TGCGCCAGCAGCCAAGCCCAGCAGGGAAATCAGCCCCAGCATTTT | CASSQAQQGNQPQHF
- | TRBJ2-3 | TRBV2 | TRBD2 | TGTGCCAGCAGAGTAAGCGAAGCGGGGAACACAGATACGCAGTATTTT | CASRVSEAGNTDTQYF
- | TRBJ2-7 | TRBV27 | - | TGTGCCAGCAGTCCTCAACAGGGCACCTACGAGCAGTACTTC | CASSPQQGTYEQYF
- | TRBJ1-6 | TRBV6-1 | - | TGTGCCAGCAGTGAATGGGGGGGGGTGGGGAATTCACCCCTCCACTTT | CASSEWGGVGNSPLHF
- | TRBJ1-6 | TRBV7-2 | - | TGTGCCAGCAGCGACACAGGGCACAATTCACCCCTCCACTTT | CASSDTGHNSPLHF
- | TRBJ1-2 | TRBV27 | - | TGTGCCAGCAGTTTTGTGCTCGGGGTGCCAGGGTTTATGGGCTACACCTTC | CASSFVLGVPGFMGYTF
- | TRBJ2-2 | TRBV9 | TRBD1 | TGTGCCAGCAGCATTCCGGGACAGGGTCTTACCGGGGAGCTGTTTTTT | CASSIPGQGLTGELFF
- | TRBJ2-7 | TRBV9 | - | TGTGCCAGCAGCCCCGCACCTAGGCAGTACGAGCAGTACTTC | CASSPAPRQYEQYF
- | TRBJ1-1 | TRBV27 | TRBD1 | TGTGCCAGCAGTCTACGACAGGGTAACACTGAAGCTTTCTTT | CASSLRQGNTEAFF
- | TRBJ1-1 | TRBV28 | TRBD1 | TGTGCCAGCAGTTTAATACAGGGGGCATTCACTGAAGCTTTCTTT | CASSLIQGAFTEAFF
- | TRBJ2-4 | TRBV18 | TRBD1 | TGTGCCAGCTCACCACCTGTGGGACAGAAAAACATTCAGTACTTC | CASSPPVGQKNIQYF
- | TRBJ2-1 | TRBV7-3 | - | TGTGCCAGCAGCTTAAACGATGAGCAGTTCTTC | CASSLNDEQFF
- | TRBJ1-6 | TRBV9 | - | TGTGCCAGCAGCGTAGATGAGGGGCGAGGTTCACCCCTCCACTTT | CASSVDEGRGSPLHF
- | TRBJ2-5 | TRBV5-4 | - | TGTGCCAGCAGCTTGGGGGGGCAAGAGACCCAGTACTTC | CASSLGGQETQYF
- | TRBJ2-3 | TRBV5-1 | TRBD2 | TGCGCCAGCAGCTTACCGACTAGCCCCGAGTCAGATACGCAGTATTTT | CASSLPTSPESDTQYF
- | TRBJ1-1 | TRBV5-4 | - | TGTGCCAGCAGCGATTCTAGTTCGAACACTGAAGCTTTCTTT | CASSDSSSNTEAFF
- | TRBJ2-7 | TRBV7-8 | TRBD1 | TGTGCCAGCAGCTCAACTCTCGGGACAGGGGATTACGAGCAGTACTTC | CASSSTLGTGDYEQYF
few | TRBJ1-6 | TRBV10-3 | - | TGTGCCATCACTGAGGGAGGGAATTCACCCCTCCACTTT | CAITEGGNSPLHF
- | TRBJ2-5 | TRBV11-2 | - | TGTGCCAGCAGCTTAAATTTGGGGGCCGCTCAAGAGACCCAGTACTTC | CASSLNLGAAQETQYF
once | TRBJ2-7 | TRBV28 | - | TGTGCCAGCCGCCTCTGGGGGAACGAGCAGTACTTC | CASRLWGNEQYF
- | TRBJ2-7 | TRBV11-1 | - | TGTGCCAGCAGCCCCTTGGAAGCCGGCGAGCAGTACTTC | CASSPLEAGEQYF